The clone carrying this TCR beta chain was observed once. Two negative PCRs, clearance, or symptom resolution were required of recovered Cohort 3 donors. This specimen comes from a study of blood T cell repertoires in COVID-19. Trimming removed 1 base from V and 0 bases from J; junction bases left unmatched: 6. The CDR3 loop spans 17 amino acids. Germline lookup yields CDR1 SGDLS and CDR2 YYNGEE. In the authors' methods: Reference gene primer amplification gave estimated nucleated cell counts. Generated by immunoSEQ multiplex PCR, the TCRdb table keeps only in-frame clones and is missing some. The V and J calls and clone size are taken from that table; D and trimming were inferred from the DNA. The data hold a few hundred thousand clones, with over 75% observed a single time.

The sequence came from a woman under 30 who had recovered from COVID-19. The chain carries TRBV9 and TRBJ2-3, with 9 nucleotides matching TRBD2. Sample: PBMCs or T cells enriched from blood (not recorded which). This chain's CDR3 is CASSVSTAGGSTDTQYF. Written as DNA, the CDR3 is TGTGCCAGCAGCGTATCGACCGCGGGGGGGAGCACAGATACGCAGTATTTT. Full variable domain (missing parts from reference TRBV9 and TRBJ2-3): DSGVTQTPKHLITATGQRVTLRCSPRSGDLSVYWYQQSLDQGLQFLIQYYNGEERAKGNILERFSAQQFPDLHSELNLSSLELGDSALYFCASSVSTAGGSTDTQYFGPGTRLTVL.